This T cell receptor beta chain was profiled in a study of blood T cell repertoires in COVID-19. Study at large: Nucleic acid was either cDNA or gDNA, and it came from T cells, B-cell-depleted T cells, or PBMCs.

Data came from immunoSEQ multiplex PCR; TCRdb stores just in-frame clones and leaves some out. This table holds a few hundred thousand clones, 87% found once. This clone has only a few counts. Participants, roughly 18 to 90 years old, spanned approximately 26 US areas. Cohorts were determined from participant-reported clinical history. Resolution of symptoms, clearance, or two negative PCRs was present in recovered Cohort 3 donors. Germline V gene data show CDR1 as MNHEY and CDR2 as SMNVEV (reference sequence). CDR3 size: 13 residues. V was clipped by 6 bases and J by 4 bases; unmatched bases: 5. The gene calls are TRBV27 and TRBJ1-2; TRBD1 matches 7 bases. The sequenced material came from PBMCs or T cells enriched from blood (not recorded which). This TCR was sampled from a woman younger than 30 who had recovered from COVID-19. The CDR3 sequence: CASSNRDSYGYTF. CDR3 sequence (DNA): TGTGCCAGCAGCAATCGGGACAGCTATGGCTACACCTTC.